The 14 T cell receptor beta chains below come from one sample, sequenced in a study of response to subunit inactivated influenza vaccine. MiXCR, run by TCRdb on the RT-PCR reads, gives a single entry per CDR3 protein. There are 800,000 to 1,000,000 distinct CDR3 sequences in the sample; 21% occur only once, and approximately 10% lies in the top ten. Sequenced material: PBMCs from blood, taken roughly 5 days after vaccination. All receptors derive from a man aged 45 to 65 who received an inactivated influenza vaccine.

The chain recombines TRBV18 with TRBJ2-7, with D possibly matching TRBD2 (7 bases). Germline loops: CDR1 KGHSH, CDR2 LQKENI. Trimming removed 6 bases from V and 1 base from J, with 16 bases in between. This CDR3 comprises 15 residues. Written as DNA, the CDR3 is TGTGCCAGCTCTCCCCGCGGGGGCCCTTCCTACGAGCAGTACTTC. Encoded protein: CASSPRGGPSYEQYF.

This clonotype was recorded once. The genes are TRBV27 and TRBJ1-6; D may be TRBD1 (6 bases). V was pared by 8 bases and J by 8 bases, with 19 bases between. Germline V lookup: CDR1 MNHEY, CDR2 SMNVEV (reference sequence). The CDR3 has 15 residues. CDR3 nucleotide sequence: TGTGCCAGCTCGTCCCAGACAGGCCCGGATTCACCCCTCCACTTT. This encodes CASSSQTGPDSPLHF.

This clonotype was seen more than once but under ten times. This chain links TRBV11-2 with TRBJ2-1, with D uncertain. This CDR3 is 13 amino acids long. V lost 3 bases, J lost 9 bases, and 12 bases lay in between. Germline CDR1 is SGHAT and CDR2 is FQNNGV. This CDR3 reads CASSLGPAIEQFF. CDR3 nucleotides: TGTGCCAGCAGCTTGGGCCCCGCAATTGAGCAGTTCTTC.

V gene TRBV11-2 combines with J gene TRBJ2-7, with TRBD1 identical over 7 bases. V trimming: 1 base; J trimming: 2 bases; junction bases outside the gene matches: 8. Per germline, CDR1 SGHAT and CDR2 FQNNGV. The CDR3 loop spans 16 amino acids. DNA for the CDR3: TGTGCCAGCAGCTTAGCCTTGGACAGGCTAGCCTACGAGCAGTACTTC. Translated: CASSLALDRLAYEQYF.

The rearrangement joins TRBV7-8 to TRBJ1-5; D is ambiguous. Trimming left V 5 bases short and J 2 bases short, with 13 bases between. CDR1 and CDR2 from the germline V gene are SGHVS and FQNEAQ. This CDR3 is built from 15 residues. The CDR3, as DNA: TGTGCCAGCAGCCACACAGAGATCGGCAATCAGCCCCAGCATTTT. This encodes CASSHTEIGNQPQHF. The whole variable domain, remainder taken from reference TRBV7-8 and TRBJ1-5, is GAGVSQSPRYKVAKRGQDVALRCDPISGHVSLFWYQQALGQGPEFLTYFQNEAQLDKSGLPSDRFFAERPEGSVSTLKIQRTQQEDSAVYLCASSHTEIGNQPQHFGDGTRLSIL.

This clonotype was recorded a few times. The V call is TRBV20-1, the J call TRBJ2-5; 7 bases agree with TRBD2. The V gene end was trimmed by 2 bases and the J gene end by 3 bases; junction bases not matched to a gene: 3. The CDR3 has 13 residues. In germline, CDR1 is DFQATT, CDR2 SNEGSKA (reference sequence). The CDR3 is CSARTSAKETQYF. The CDR3 DNA follows: TGCAGTGCTAGAACTAGCGCCAAAGAGACCCAGTACTTC.

In DNA, the CDR3 is TGTGCCAGCAGTTACTCGATTCTGCGGGGGAATCAAGAGACCCAGTACTTC. It codes for CASSYSILRGNQETQYF. The chain carries TRBV6-2 or TRBV6-3 and TRBJ2-5; 7 positions match TRBD2. Germline CDR1 reads MNHEY; CDR2 reads SVGEGT. CDR3 size: 17 residues. V was pared by 0 bases and J by 2 bases, with 9 bases of the junction left unmatched.

This clonotype was recorded a few times. The rearrangement joins TRBV12-3 or TRBV12-4 to TRBJ1-5; D gene unclear. The CDR3 covers 13 residues. V was cut by 3 bases and J by 4 bases, with 7 bases left in between. CDR3 protein: CASSFQMNQPQHF. CDR3 nucleotide sequence: TGTGCCAGCAGTTTTCAGATGAATCAGCCCCAGCATTTT.

This clonotype has a count of ten or more. The rearrangement uses TRBV24-1 and TRBJ2-3; TRBD1 matches 8 bases. V lost 7 bases, J lost 0 bases, and 2 bases stayed unmatched. CDR3 length equals 14 residues. The germline V gene encodes CDR1 KGHDR and CDR2 SFDVKD. The CDR3 is CATSRQGSTDTQYF. In DNA form, the CDR3 reads TGTGCCACCAGCCGACAGGGGAGCACAGATACGCAGTATTTT.

CDR3 amino acids: CSARERTGYSYEQYF. DNA for the CDR3: TGCAGTGCTAGAGAGAGGACAGGTTATTCCTACGAGCAGTACTTC. This sequence joins TRBV20-1 and TRBJ2-7, with 7 bases matching TRBD1. Germline CDR1 is DFQATT and CDR2 is SNEGSKA (reference sequence). V was pared by 0 bases and J by 1 base, with 6 bases of the junction left unmatched. The CDR3 has 15 residues.

The chain links TRBV7-2 to TRBJ2-1, with 10 bases that match TRBD2. With V trimmed by 4 bases and J by 7 bases, 7 bases remained unmatched. The CDR3 covers 15 residues. Germline assignment: CDR1 SGHTA and CDR2 FQGNSA. The CDR3 coding sequence is TGTGCCAGCAGCTCTGAGCGGGGGGGTATGAATGAGCAGTTCTTC. Protein sequence: CASSSERGGMNEQFF. Together with reference TRBV7-2 and TRBJ2-1, the CDR3 gives the full variable domain: GAGVSQSPSNKVTEKGKDVELRCDPISGHTALYWYRQSLGQGLEFLIYFQGNSAPDKSGLPSDRFSAERTGGSVSTLTIQRTQQEDSAVYLCASSSERGGMNEQFFGPGTRLTVL.

Ten or more counts support this clonotype. The chain links TRBV12-3 or TRBV12-4 to TRBJ2-3; D remains unclear. The length of the CDR3 is 12 residues. The V and J ends lost 7 bases and 1 base respectively, with 6 bases between them. The chain's CDR3 is CASNRGTDTQYF. Here the CDR3 DNA reads TGTGCCAGCAACCGGGGCACAGATACGCAGTATTTT.

This clonotype was seen a handful of times. This chain joins TRBV14 and TRBJ1-5; D is uncertain. The CDR3 loop spans 16 amino acids. The germline V and J ends were trimmed by 5 bases and 7 bases, with 21 bases remaining between them. Germline V gene data show CDR1 as SGHDN and CDR2 as FVKESK. CDR3 in amino acids: CASSKPRSGYGQPQHF. CDR3 bases: TGTGCCAGCAGCAAGCCCAGGTCGGGGTACGGCCAGCCCCAGCATTTT.

This clonotype appeared a few times. The chain joins TRBV20-1 to TRBJ1-4; TRBD1 is a possible D gene (6 bases). Germline V gene data show CDR1 as DFQATT and CDR2 as SNEGSKA (reference sequence). V was pared by 3 bases and J by 4 bases, with 12 bases between. The CDR3 contains 14 residues. CDR3 nucleotides: TGCAGTGCTAGGGCCGGGACATTTAATGAAAAACTGTTTTTT. It yields the protein CSARAGTFNEKLFF.